This TCR beta chain was sequenced for a study of blood T cell repertoires in COVID-19. Study information: COVID-19 samples from acute and convalescent phases originated in the United States, Italy and Spain. PBMCs, B-cell-depleted T cells, or T cells were the source of the cDNA or gDNA that made up the material.

Under the authors' procedure: Reference gene primer amplification yielded estimated nucleated cell counts. Repertoires were generated with immunoSEQ multiplex PCR, while TCRdb's copy carries only in-frame clones and drops some. V, J and clone size are taken as reported in that table, and D and trimming were inferred from the DNA itself. This sample has 200,000 to 300,000 clones, with around 87% found just once. The sample comprised peripheral blood. The sequence was obtained from a woman in her sixties with COVID-19, enrolled during active disease.

Written as DNA, the CDR3 is TGTGCCAGCAGCGTCTTGCTAGCGCCTGTCGCCGAGCAGTACTTC. Its protein is CASSVLLAPVAEQYF. The rearrangement links TRBV11-3 to TRBJ2-7, with a possible D match to TRBD2 (6 bases). This CDR3 has 15 residues. Germline lookup yields CDR1 SGHNT and CDR2 YENEEA. The V end was cut by 5 bases, the J end by 6 bases, with 20 bases between.